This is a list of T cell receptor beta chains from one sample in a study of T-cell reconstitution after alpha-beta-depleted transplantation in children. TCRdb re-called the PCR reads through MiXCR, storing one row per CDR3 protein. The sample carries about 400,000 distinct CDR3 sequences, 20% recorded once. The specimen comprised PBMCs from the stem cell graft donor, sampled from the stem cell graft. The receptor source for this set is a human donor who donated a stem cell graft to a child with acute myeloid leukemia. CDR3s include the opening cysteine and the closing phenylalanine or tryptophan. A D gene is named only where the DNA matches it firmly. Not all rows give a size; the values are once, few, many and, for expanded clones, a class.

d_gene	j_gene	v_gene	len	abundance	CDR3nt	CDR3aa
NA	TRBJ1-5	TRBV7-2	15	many	TGTGCCAGCAGCTTTACAGGGACGGAAAGCCAGCCCCAGCATTTT	CASSFTGTESQPQHF
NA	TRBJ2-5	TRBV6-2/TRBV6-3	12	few	TGTGCCAGCAGTTCCAGGGCAGAGACCCAGTACTTC	CASSSRAETQYF
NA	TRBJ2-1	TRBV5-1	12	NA	TGCGCCAGCAGCTTGCGTGTACATGAGCAGTTCTTC	CASSLRVHEQFF
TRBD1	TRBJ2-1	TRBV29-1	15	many	TGCAGCGTTGAAGATCGTGGGACAGGGGGCGATGAGCAGTTCTTC	CSVEDRGTGGDEQFF
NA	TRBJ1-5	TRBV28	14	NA	TGTGCCAGCAGTTTATGGGAACCCAATCAGCCCCAGCATTTT	CASSLWEPNQPQHF
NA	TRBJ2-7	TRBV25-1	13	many	TGTGCCAGCAGTGAAAAGGACAGCCACGAGCAGTACTTC	CASSEKDSHEQYF
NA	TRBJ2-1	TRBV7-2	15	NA	TGTGCCAGCAGGCCCATGACTATACGGGGCAATGAGCAGTTCTTC	CASRPMTIRGNEQFF
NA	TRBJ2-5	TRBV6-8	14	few	TGTGCCAGCAAGAGCAGGTCGAAACAAGAGACCCAGTACTTC	CASKSRSKQETQYF
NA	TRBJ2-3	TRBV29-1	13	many	TGCAGCGCCCACAGCCGGGGAGTGGATACGCAGTATTTT	CSAHSRGVDTQYF
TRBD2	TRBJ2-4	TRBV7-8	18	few	TGTGCCAGCAGCTCCCTACGCCGTCTAGCGGGAGCCAAAAACATTCAGTACTTC	CASSSLRRLAGAKNIQYF